Listed here are 14 T cell receptor beta chains from one sample, sequenced in a study of HIV-infected children after antiretroviral therapy interruption. Treatment indicated: PENTA 11 planned treatment interruption arm or continuous ART arm. RNA-based 3' RACE libraries used unique molecular identifiers. TCRdb recomputed calls from the 3' RACE reads with MiXCR, one row per CDR3 protein. The table includes more than 75,000 distinct CDR3 sequences, 6.9% detected once. The starting material was CD45RA+ CD4+ T cells from PBMCs, pooled from several time points, obtained from a donor given antiretroviral therapy, either interrupted or continuous. The subset here: naive CD4+ CD45RA+ CD45RO- T cells. All receptors derive from a pool of human donors with HIV.

The V gene is TRBV7-3, the J gene TRBJ2-5; D is tentatively TRBD1 or TRBD2 (5 bases each). This CDR3 region has 14 residues. The germline V gene encodes CDR1 SGHTA and CDR2 FQGTGA. Trimming took off 5 bases at V and 7 bases at J, with 17 bases between the two ends. The CDR3 is CASSRGTDQSTQYF. The CDR3 DNA sequence: TGTGCCAGCAGCCGAGGGACGGATCAGTCGACCCAGTACTTC. The full variable domain, rest sourced from reference TRBV7-3 and TRBJ2-5, is GAGVSQTPSNKVTEKGKYVELRCDPISGHTALYWYRQSLGQGPEFLIYFQGTGAADDSGLPNDRFFAVRPEGSVSTLKIQRTERGDSAVYLCASSRGTDQSTQYFGPGTRLLVL.

This clonotype was found many times. This chain links TRBV12-3 or TRBV12-4 with TRBJ1-6, with D perhaps TRBD1 (5 bases). The CDR3 has 14 residues. V was shortened by 7 bases and J by 10 bases, with 17 bases between the two germline ends. The DNA of the CDR3 is TGTGCCAGCACCGCGCGAGGGGCGGAATCACCCCTCCACTTT. Translated, it gives CASTARGAESPLHF.

This clonotype was found many times. The chain joins TRBV6-1 to TRBJ1-1; D gene uncertain. Germline-derived CDR1 and CDR2 are MNHNS and SASEGT. Trimming removed 5 bases from V and 4 bases from J, with 20 bases in between. The CDR3 is made up of 16 amino acids. As DNA, the CDR3 is TGTGCCAGCAGTCCAAGCCCAGCACGATCGGGCACTGAAGCTTTCTTT. Its protein is CASSPSPARSGTEAFF.

This clonotype was seen at least ten times. This chain uses TRBV4-1 with TRBJ2-1, with 9 positions matching TRBD2. Losses at the gene ends were 1 base for V and 2 bases for J; bases not matched to a gene: 0. Germline CDR1 MGHRA, CDR2 YSYEKL. This CDR3 is built from 15 residues. The CDR3 DNA is TGCGCCAGCAGCCAAGGACTAGCGGCCTACAATGAGCAGTTCTTC. This gives the protein CASSQGLAAYNEQFF.

This clonotype was counted at least ten times. The chain employs TRBV3-1 and TRBJ2-1; 7 bases match TRBD2. V shed 4 bases, J shed 3 bases, and the junction held 0 bases outside the gene matches. Germline values: CDR1 LGHDT, CDR2 YNNKEL (reference sequence). The CDR3 is 13 residues long. CDR3 protein: CASSPGGYNEQFF. The CDR3 DNA sequence: TGTGCCAGCAGCCCGGGAGGCTACAATGAGCAGTTCTTC.

This clonotype was detected only a few times. The chain carries TRBV12-3 or TRBV12-4 and TRBJ1-2; TRBD1 is a possible D gene (6 bases). The CDR3 extends over 15 amino acids. V was shortened by 1 base and J by 2 bases, with 11 bases between the two germline ends. The CDR3 nucleotides are TGTGCCAGCAGTTTAGGGGCGGGACAAAACTATGGCTACACCTTC. Encoded protein: CASSLGAGQNYGYTF.

This clonotype showed up many times. The genes are TRBV12-3 or TRBV12-4 and TRBJ1-5, with a possible D match to TRBD1 (6 bases). The length of the CDR3 is 15 residues. Deletions cut 6 bases from V and 4 bases from J, with 16 bases between. The CDR3 sequence is CASRAGGPPNQPQHF. In DNA, the CDR3 is TGTGCCAGCAGGGCGGGGGGGCCACCTAATCAGCCCCAGCATTTT.

V gene TRBV10-3 combines with J gene TRBJ2-7; possibly TRBD1 or TRBD2 for D (5 bases each). This CDR3 comprises 12 residues. V lost 10 bases, J lost 3 bases, and 13 bases lay in between. Germline-derived CDR1 and CDR2 are ENHRY and SYGVKD. CDR3 amino acids: CATRDGVYEQYF. The CDR3 region has the DNA TGTGCCACCCGGGACGGAGTCTACGAGCAGTACTTC.

The gene calls are TRBV20-1 and TRBJ1-4, with 12 nucleotides matching TRBD1. The CDR3 has 19 residues. Losses at the gene ends were 6 bases for V and 4 bases for J; bases not matched to a gene: 18. Looked up from germline, CDR1 is DFQATT and CDR2 is SNEGSKA (reference sequence). DNA of the CDR3: TGCAGTGCCTCCCGACCGGGGACAGGGGGCTTTCTGGATAATGAAAAACTGTTTTTT. It translates to CSASRPGTGGFLDNEKLFF.

The chain joins TRBV12-3 or TRBV12-4 to TRBJ2-3, with D possibly being TRBD2 (5 bases). There are 13 residues in the CDR3. V shed 1 base and J shed 5 bases, with 7 bases lying between them. CDR3 loop: CASSLGGVDTQYF. The DNA for the CDR3 is TGTGCCAGCAGTTTAGGGGGAGTAGATACGCAGTATTTT.

Many counts were recorded for this clonotype. V and J are TRBV14 and TRBJ1-2; D might be TRBD1 (5 bases). Germline V CDR1 and CDR2: SGHDN, FVKESK. The CDR3 has 12 residues. Trimming removed 4 bases at V and 5 bases at J, with 8 bases between. CDR3 DNA sequence: TGTGCCAGCAGCCCCACAGGATATGGCTACACCTTC. As protein: CASSPTGYGYTF.

Ten or more counts support this clonotype. The V call is TRBV28, the J call TRBJ1-5; a weak D match, TRBD1 (6 bases). V was cut by 6 bases and J by 5 bases, with 17 bases left in between. The CDR3 runs to 15 residues. Germline values: CDR1 MDHEN, CDR2 SYDVKM. CDR3 loop: CASSDGQLLDQPQHF. CDR3 coding DNA: TGTGCCAGCAGCGACGGACAGCTCCTCGATCAGCCCCAGCATTTT.

This clonotype was recorded at least ten times. CDR3 bases: TGTGCCTGGAGTGTACTTCGAGGAATGAACACTGAAGCTTTCTTT. Its protein product is CAWSVLRGMNTEAFF. V is TRBV30 and J is TRBJ1-1; no clear D gene. Germline V lookup: CDR1 GTSNPN, CDR2 SVGIG (reference sequence). This CDR3 region has 15 residues. Trimming took off 0 bases at V and 0 bases at J, with 11 bases between the two ends.

This clonotype occurred many times. This chain joins TRBV10-2 and TRBJ1-1, with D perhaps TRBD1 (6 bases). Per germline, CDR1 WSHSY and CDR2 SAAADI. The V end lost 7 bases, the J end lost 7 bases, and 19 bases lay between the germline ends. The length of the CDR3 is 14 residues. CDR3 nucleotide sequence: TGCGCCAGCATCGAGCAGGGGAGGGGCAGTGAAGCTTTCTTT. Protein product: CASIEQGRGSEAFF.